The following is a T cell receptor beta chain sequence with its context. The antigen is undetermined. The germline V gene has CDR1 SGDLS and CDR2 YYNGEE. The CDR3 runs to 15 residues. V dropped 5 bases and J dropped 0 bases, with 12 bases sitting between them. TCRdb called the PCR reads again in MiXCR, with one record for every CDR3 protein. Of over 600,000 distinct CDR3 sequences in the sample, just under 20% were seen once. The sample belongs to a study of molecular identifiers for immune sequencing clone quantification. Naive CD8 T cells were FACS-sorted by CD8+CD4-CCR7+CD45RA+ markers. Study findings and constraints: Clones above 20 RNA copies contained over 99% of effector molecules but under 1% of naive ones.

The clonotype comes from a human donor in good health. Some libraries in this study had Jurkat cell RNA spiked in. What was sequenced was naive CD8+ T cells from blood, with Jurkat cell RNA spiked in. The subset was: FACS-sorted CD8+CD4-CCR7+CD45RA+ naive T cells. This chain connects TRBV9 to TRBJ2-1, with D maybe TRBD2 (6 bases). The CDR3 region has the DNA TGTGCCAGCAGTAGCGGAGGACGCTCCTACAATGAGCAGTTCTTC. Translated: CASSSGGRSYNEQFF.